These 3 T cell receptor beta chains came from one sample sequenced in a study of cytomegalovirus exposure and HLA in healthy donors. The PCR made use of 60 Vbeta and 13 Jbeta primers. Assay used: immunoSEQ multiplex PCR; TCRdb lists only in-frame clones, some missing. The table includes roughly 110,000 clones, approximately 80% detected once. The sequencing input was PBMCs. Every receptor here comes from a male donor in good health and CMV-seronegative.

This chain connects TRBV2 to TRBJ2-2, with D possibly matching TRBD1 (6 bases). Per germline, CDR1 SNHLY and CDR2 FYNNEI. This CDR3 is built from 13 residues. The germline V and J ends were trimmed by 6 bases and 5 bases, with 10 bases remaining between them. Written as DNA, the CDR3 is TGTGCCAGCAGCTTCACAGGGACCGGGGAGCTGTTTTTT. Protein sequence: CASSFTGTGELFF.

The genes are TRBV15 and TRBJ1-2, with D maybe TRBD1 (6 bases). V shed 5 bases and J shed 8 bases, with 18 bases lying between them. This CDR3 has 14 amino acids. The germline V gene has CDR1 LNHNV and CDR2 YYDKDF (reference sequence). The CDR3 nucleotides read TGTGCCACCAGCGAATATGGTGGGGGCGTAGGCTACACCTTC. Translating it yields CATSEYGGGVGYTF. Filled out from reference TRBV15 and TRBJ1-2, the complete variable domain reads DAMVIQNPRYQVTQFGKPVTLSCSQTLNHNVMYWYQQKSSQAPKLLFHYYDKDFNNEADTPDNFQSRRPNTSFCFLDIRSPGLGDTAMYLCATSEYGGGVGYTFGSGTRLTVV.

The rearrangement links TRBV19 to TRBJ2-5; D might be TRBD1 (5 bases). The J call may be faulty, since TRBJ2-7 better matches the DNA end. This CDR3 has 15 amino acids. CDR1 is LNHDA and CDR2 is SQIVND in the germline V gene (reference sequence). The CDR3 sequence is CASSTRTPMSYEQYF. CDR3 nucleotide sequence: TGTGCCAGTAGTACGAGGACACCTATGTCCTACGAGCAGTACTTC.